This T cell receptor beta chain was profiled in a study of blood T cell repertoires in COVID-19. The junction had 4 bases not matched to a gene; V was cut back by 7 bases and J by 9 bases. Germline V gene lookup returns CDR1 MNHNS and CDR2 SASEGT. CDR3 length: 13 residues. Method: immunoSEQ multiplex PCR; TCRdb's copy keeps in-frame clones and lacks some. The table has roughly 95,000 clones, around 76% seen once. The material sequenced was peripheral blood. The chain carries TRBV6-1 and TRBJ1-6; 9 nucleotides match TRBD1. The receptor was derived from a man of 80 years or more with acute or convalescent COVID-19. The chain's CDR3 is CASIRQGGSPLHF. The CDR3 bases are TGTGCCAGCATCAGACAGGGGGGTTCACCCCTCCACTTT.